Following are 21 T cell receptor beta chains from one sample sequenced in a study of T cell responses to AZD1222 COVID-19 vaccine. Sequenced by immunoSEQ multiplex PCR; TCRdb stores in-frame clones only, minus some. The data hold 100,000 to 150,000 clones, with 88% observed a single time. The sequencing here drew on peripheral blood, taken on day 0 of AZD1222 vaccination. The receptors derive from an adult in good health.

CDR3 sequence: CASSFSPREPQHF. The CDR3 DNA is TGTGCCAGCAGTTTTTCCCCGCGAGAGCCCCAGCATTTT. The chain carries TRBV27 and TRBJ1-5; D call uncertain. Germline V lookup: CDR1 MNHEY, CDR2 SMNVEV (reference sequence). Trimming removed 3 bases at V and 8 bases at J, with 11 bases between. CDR3 length: 13 amino acids.

V gene TRBV11-2 combines with J gene TRBJ1-2; perhaps TRBD1 as D (6 bases). The V end was cut by 10 bases, the J end by 8 bases, with 17 bases between. This CDR3 is 12 amino acids long. Germline V gene lookup returns CDR1 SGHAT and CDR2 FQNNGV. The CDR3 DNA follows: TGTGCCACGGGAACAGGGTGGCGGGGCTACACCTTC. The encoded protein is CATGTGWRGYTF.

The chain has TRBV30 and TRBJ2-5, with D possibly TRBD2 on 7 matching bases. Trimming left V 1 base short and J 5 bases short, with 17 bases between. This CDR3 is 15 amino acids long. In germline, CDR1 is GTSNPN, CDR2 SVGIG (reference sequence). CDR3 nucleotides: TGTGCCTGGAGTGCCTTGGGGGGGCTCGGGGAGACCCAGTACTTC. Protein product: CAWSALGGLGETQYF.

The chain uses TRBV6-5 and TRBJ1-3; a possible D gene is TRBD1 (5 bases). Trimming took off 6 bases at V and 5 bases at J, with 17 bases between the two ends. The length of the CDR3 is 15 residues. Per the germline V gene, CDR1 is MNHEY and CDR2 is SVGAGI. In DNA form, the CDR3 reads TGTGCCAGCAGCGGGGGAGGGCTAGTAAGAAACACCATATATTTT. Its protein is CASSGGGLVRNTIYF.

V usage is TRBV27 and J usage is TRBJ1-5; no reliable D call. In germline, CDR1 is MNHEY, CDR2 SMNVEV (reference sequence). The length of the CDR3 is 12 residues. V was shortened by 8 bases and J by 1 base, with 6 bases between the two germline ends. The CDR3 loop reads CASGQSNQPQHF. For the CDR3, the DNA is TGTGCCAGCGGTCAGAGCAATCAGCCCCAGCATTTT.

The rearrangement uses TRBV6-2 or TRBV6-3 and TRBJ2-7, with 8 bases identical to TRBD2. CDR1 is MNHEY, CDR2 SVGEGT, per germline. The ends lost 5 bases at V and 0 bases at J; junction bases unmatched: 12. The CDR3 runs 17 residues. CDR3 sequence (DNA): TGTGCCAGCAGTCACCGCCCGACTAGCGCAAGCTCCTACGAGCAGTACTTC. Protein sequence: CASSHRPTSASSYEQYF.

The V and J genes are TRBV10-3 and TRBJ2-7, with 8 nucleotides matching TRBD2. Germline assignment: CDR1 ENHRY and CDR2 SYGVKD. CDR3 length: 17 amino acids. The J segment lost 3 bases and the V segment lost 0 bases, leaving 10 bases of the junction unmatched. The DNA of the CDR3 is TGTGCCATCAGTGAGTCCCGGGAGGGCCCCCGGTTCTACGAGCAGTACTTC. It specifies CAISESREGPRFYEQYF.

The chain couples TRBV2 to TRBJ2-5, with 13 bases identical to TRBD2. The length of the CDR3 is 16 residues. V lost 5 bases to trimming and J lost 4 bases; unmatched junction nucleotides: 7. Looked up from germline, CDR1 is SNHLY and CDR2 is FYNNEI. The chain's CDR3 is CASSPTSGGIGETQYF. The DNA of the CDR3 is TGTGCCAGCAGTCCGACTAGCGGGGGGATAGGAGAGACCCAGTACTTC. Full variable domain (remainder filled in from reference TRBV2 and TRBJ2-5): EPEVTQTPSHQVTQMGQEVILRCVPISNHLYFYWYRQILGQKVEFLVSFYNNEISEKSEIFDDQFSVERPDGSNFTLKIRSTKLEDSAMYFCASSPTSGGIGETQYFGPGTRLLVL.

The chain joins TRBV4-3 to TRBJ1-2, with 9 bases that match TRBD1. This CDR3 comprises 13 residues. The V and J ends lost 3 bases and 8 bases, in that order; junction bases with no gene match: 4. Germline V gene lookup returns CDR1 LGHNA and CDR2 YSLEER. This CDR3 reads CASSQPTGGGYTF. The CDR3 DNA is TGCGCCAGCAGCCAGCCCACAGGGGGCGGCTACACCTTC.

J is TRBJ2-5 and V is TRBV11-2; 10 bases fit TRBD2. CDR3 length: 16 amino acids. Germline V lookup: CDR1 SGHAT, CDR2 FQNNGV. Trimming removed 1 base from V and 5 bases from J; junction bases left unmatched: 7. The CDR3 region has the DNA TGTGCCAGCAGCTTAGGACGAGCGGGAGGGCTGGAGACCCAGTACTTC. It codes for CASSLGRAGGLETQYF.

J is TRBJ1-1 and V is TRBV2; D not certain. The V gene's germline CDR1 is SNHLY and CDR2 FYNNEI. The germline V and J ends were trimmed by 5 bases and 1 base, with 8 bases remaining between them. The CDR3 length is 13 residues. CDR3 loop: CASSLLRNTEAFF. The CDR3, as DNA: TGTGCCAGCAGTCTTCTGAGGAACACTGAAGCTTTCTTT. Filled out from reference TRBV2 and TRBJ1-1, the complete variable domain reads EPEVTQTPSHQVTQMGQEVILRCVPISNHLYFYWYRQILGQKVEFLVSFYNNEISEKSEIFDDQFSVERPDGSNFTLKIRSTKLEDSAMYFCASSLLRNTEAFFGQGTRLTVV.

This chain joins TRBV5-1 and TRBJ2-5; D not resolved. Trimming took off 4 bases at V and 2 bases at J, with 9 bases between the two ends. Germline assignment: CDR1 SGHRS and CDR2 YFSETQ. The CDR3 is 13 amino acids. The CDR3 DNA reads as TGCGCCAGCAGCCCAATGGGGCAAGAGACCCAGTACTTC. It specifies CASSPMGQETQYF.

The gene calls are TRBV18 and TRBJ2-1; D not certain. V dropped 3 bases and J dropped 0 bases, with 9 bases sitting between them. Germline V lookup: CDR1 KGHSH, CDR2 LQKENI. The CDR3 is 15 residues long. CDR3 amino acids: CASSPQRTSYNEQFF. For the CDR3, the DNA is TGTGCCAGCTCACCCCAGCGTACCTCCTACAATGAGCAGTTCTTC.

The chain joins TRBV2 to TRBJ2-5, with 12 bases identical to TRBD1. CDR3 length equals 15 residues. J was trimmed by 3 bases and V by 5 bases; bases with no gene match: 4. Looked up from germline, CDR1 is SNHLY and CDR2 is FYNNEI. The CDR3: CASSSGTGGEETQYF. The CDR3 DNA reads as TGTGCCAGCAGTTCCGGGACAGGGGGCGAAGAGACCCAGTACTTC.

This clone turned up a few times. The chain uses TRBV5-4 and TRBJ2-7, with 12 bases identical to TRBD2. The CDR3 consists of 15 residues. Trimming removed 4 bases from V and 5 bases from J; junction bases left unmatched: 7. Germline values: CDR1 SGHNT, CDR2 YYREEE (reference sequence). CDR3 region: CASSRRLAGADEQYF. The CDR3 DNA is TGTGCCAGCAGCCGGAGACTAGCGGGAGCGGACGAGCAGTACTTC.

This sequence joins TRBV7-9 and TRBJ2-5, with a possible D match to TRBD2 (6 bases). V dropped 3 bases and J dropped 7 bases, with 6 bases sitting between them. The germline CDR1 and CDR2 sequences are SEHNR and FQNEAQ (reference sequence). The CDR3 extends over 11 amino acids. CDR3 loop: CASSLEGTQYF. The CDR3 DNA is TGTGCCAGCAGCTTGGAGGGGACCCAGTACTTC.

The sample holds one count of this clone. This rearrangement joins TRBV27 to TRBJ1-1, with 9 bases fitting TRBD1. This CDR3 comprises 15 residues. Trimming removed 4 bases from V and 1 base from J; junction bases left unmatched: 4. The V gene's germline CDR1 is MNHEY and CDR2 SMNVEV (reference sequence). CDR3 DNA sequence: TGTGCCAGCAGTTCCGGGACAGGGCCGAACACTGAAGCTTTCTTT. Protein sequence: CASSSGTGPNTEAFF.

The rearrangement joins TRBV28 to TRBJ2-7, with 10 bases identical to TRBD2. CDR3 length equals 15 residues. The J segment lost 4 bases and the V segment lost 4 bases, leaving 7 bases of the junction unmatched. Per germline, CDR1 MDHEN and CDR2 SYDVKM. The CDR3 DNA is TGTGCCAGCAGTTCGTCGGCTAGCGGGGGATACGAGCAGTACTTC. Its translation: CASSSSASGGYEQYF.

The rearrangement links TRBV2 to TRBJ2-7; 7 bases are shared with TRBD2. V trimming: 3 bases; J trimming: 0 bases; junction bases outside the gene matches: 5. The CDR3 loop spans 15 amino acids. The V gene's germline CDR1 is SNHLY and CDR2 FYNNEI. DNA of the CDR3: TGTGCCAGCAGTGATGGTAGCGGGCTCTCCTACGAGCAGTACTTC. It is translated as CASSDGSGLSYEQYF.

V is TRBV27 and J is TRBJ2-7, with D unresolved. Per germline, CDR1 MNHEY and CDR2 SMNVEV (reference sequence). With 2 bases removed from V and 7 bases from J, the gap between germline ends came to 18 bases. The CDR3 extends over 15 amino acids. In DNA form, the CDR3 reads TGTGCCAGCAGTTTAATGTCCCTAGGAGTGAGGGAGCAGTACTTC. Protein product: CASSLMSLGVREQYF.

The count of this clone is one. The rearrangement uses TRBV28 and TRBJ2-3, with no clear D. The CDR3 is made up of 16 amino acids. The V gene's germline CDR1 is MDHEN and CDR2 SYDVKM. V lost 7 bases and J 0 bases, leaving 17 bases between the germline ends. The CDR3 loop is CASNHGPPGSTDTQYF. CDR3 coding DNA: TGTGCCAGCAATCATGGGCCCCCTGGCAGCACAGATACGCAGTATTTT.